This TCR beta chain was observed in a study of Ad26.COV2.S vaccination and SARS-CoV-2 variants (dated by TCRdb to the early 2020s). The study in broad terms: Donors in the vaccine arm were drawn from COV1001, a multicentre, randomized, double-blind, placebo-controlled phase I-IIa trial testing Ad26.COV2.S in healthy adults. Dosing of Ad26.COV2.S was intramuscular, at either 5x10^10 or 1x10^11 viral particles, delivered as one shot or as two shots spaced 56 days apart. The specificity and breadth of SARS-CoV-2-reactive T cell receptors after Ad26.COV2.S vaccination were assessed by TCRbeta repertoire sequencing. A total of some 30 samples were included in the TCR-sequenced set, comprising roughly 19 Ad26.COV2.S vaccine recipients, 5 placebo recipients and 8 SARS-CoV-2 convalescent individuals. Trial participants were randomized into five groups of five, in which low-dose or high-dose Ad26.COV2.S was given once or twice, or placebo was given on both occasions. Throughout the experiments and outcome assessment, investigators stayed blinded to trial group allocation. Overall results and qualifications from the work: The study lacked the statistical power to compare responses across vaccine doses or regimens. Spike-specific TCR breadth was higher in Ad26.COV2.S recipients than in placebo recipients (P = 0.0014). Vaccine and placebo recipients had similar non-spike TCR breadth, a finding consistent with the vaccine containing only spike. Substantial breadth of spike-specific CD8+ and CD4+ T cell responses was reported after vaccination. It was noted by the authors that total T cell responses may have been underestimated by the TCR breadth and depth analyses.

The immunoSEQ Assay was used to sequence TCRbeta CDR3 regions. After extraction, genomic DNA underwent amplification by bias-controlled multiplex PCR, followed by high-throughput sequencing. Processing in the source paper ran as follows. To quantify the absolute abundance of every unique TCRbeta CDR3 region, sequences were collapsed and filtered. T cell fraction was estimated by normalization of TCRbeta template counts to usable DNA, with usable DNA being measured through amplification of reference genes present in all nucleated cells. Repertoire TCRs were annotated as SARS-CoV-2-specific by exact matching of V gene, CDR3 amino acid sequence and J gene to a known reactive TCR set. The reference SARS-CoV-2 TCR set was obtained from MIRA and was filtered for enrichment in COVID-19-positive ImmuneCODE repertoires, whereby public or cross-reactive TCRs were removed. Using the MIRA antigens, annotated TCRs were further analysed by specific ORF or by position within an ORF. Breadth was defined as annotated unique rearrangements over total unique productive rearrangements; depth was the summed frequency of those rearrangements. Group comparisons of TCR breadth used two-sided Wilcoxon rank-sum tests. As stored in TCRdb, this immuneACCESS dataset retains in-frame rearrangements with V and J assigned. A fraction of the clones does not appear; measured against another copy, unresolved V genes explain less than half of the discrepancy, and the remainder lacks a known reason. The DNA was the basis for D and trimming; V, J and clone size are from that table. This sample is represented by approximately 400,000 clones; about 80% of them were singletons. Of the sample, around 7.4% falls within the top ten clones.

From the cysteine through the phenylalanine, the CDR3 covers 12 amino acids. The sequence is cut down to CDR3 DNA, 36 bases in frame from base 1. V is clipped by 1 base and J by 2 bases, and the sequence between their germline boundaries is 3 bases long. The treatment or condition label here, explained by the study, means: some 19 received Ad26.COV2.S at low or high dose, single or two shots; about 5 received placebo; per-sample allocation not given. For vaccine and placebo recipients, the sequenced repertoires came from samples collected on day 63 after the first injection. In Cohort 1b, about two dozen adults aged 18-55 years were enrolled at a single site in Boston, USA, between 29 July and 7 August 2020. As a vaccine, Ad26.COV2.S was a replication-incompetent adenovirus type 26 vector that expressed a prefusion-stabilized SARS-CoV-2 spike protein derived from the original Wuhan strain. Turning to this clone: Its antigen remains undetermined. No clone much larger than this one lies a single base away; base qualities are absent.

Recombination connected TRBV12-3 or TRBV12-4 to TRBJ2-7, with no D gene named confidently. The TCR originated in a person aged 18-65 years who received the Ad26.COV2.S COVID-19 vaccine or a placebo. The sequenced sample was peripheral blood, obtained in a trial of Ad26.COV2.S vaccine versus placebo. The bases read TGTGCCAGCAGTTTAGGGGCCTACGAGCAGTACTTC. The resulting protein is CASSLGAYEQYF.